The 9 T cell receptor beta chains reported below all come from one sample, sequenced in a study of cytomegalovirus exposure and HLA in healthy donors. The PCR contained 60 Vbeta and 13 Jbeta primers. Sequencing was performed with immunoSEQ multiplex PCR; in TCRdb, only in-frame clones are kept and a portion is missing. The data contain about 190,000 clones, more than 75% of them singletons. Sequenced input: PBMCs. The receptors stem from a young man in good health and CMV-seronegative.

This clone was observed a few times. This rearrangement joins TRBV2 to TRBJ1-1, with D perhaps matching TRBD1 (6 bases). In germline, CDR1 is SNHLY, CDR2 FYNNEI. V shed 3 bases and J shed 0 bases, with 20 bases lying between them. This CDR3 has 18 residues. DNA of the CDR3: TGTGCCAGCAGTGATAGGGGAGGAGGGGGAGGGATGAACACTGAAGCTTTCTTT. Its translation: CASSDRGGGGGMNTEAFF.

The CDR3 is CASSFFISGGENEQFF. CDR3 DNA sequence: TGTGCCAGCAGCTTCTTCATTAGCGGGGGAGAAAATGAGCAGTTCTTC. This chain connects TRBV7-2 to TRBJ2-1, with 9 positions matching TRBD2. This CDR3 region has 16 residues. Germline CDR1 and CDR2: SGHTA and FQGNSA. Trimming at V came to 3 bases and at J to 7 bases, leaving 10 bases not matched to a gene.

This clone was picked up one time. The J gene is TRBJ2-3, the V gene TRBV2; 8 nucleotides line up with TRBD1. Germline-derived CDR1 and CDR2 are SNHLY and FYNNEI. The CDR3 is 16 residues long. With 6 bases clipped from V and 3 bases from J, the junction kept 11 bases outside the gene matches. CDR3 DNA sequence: TGTGCCAGCAGGCTCTCACCGGGACAGGTAACAGATACGCAGTATTTT. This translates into CASRLSPGQVTDTQYF.

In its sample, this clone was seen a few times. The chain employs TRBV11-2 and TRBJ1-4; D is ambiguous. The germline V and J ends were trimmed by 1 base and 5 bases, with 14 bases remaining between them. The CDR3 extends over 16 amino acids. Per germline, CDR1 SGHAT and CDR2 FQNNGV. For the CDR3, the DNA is TGTGCCAGCAGCTTAGTTGGCGGGTCAAGGAATGAAAAACTGTTTTTT. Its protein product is CASSLVGGSRNEKLFF.

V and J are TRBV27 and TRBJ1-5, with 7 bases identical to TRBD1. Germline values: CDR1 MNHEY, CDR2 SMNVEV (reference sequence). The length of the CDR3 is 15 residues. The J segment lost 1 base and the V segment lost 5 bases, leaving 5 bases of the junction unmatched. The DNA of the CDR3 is TGTGCCAGCAGTCGCGACAGGGCGAGCAATCAGCCCCAGCATTTT. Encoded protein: CASSRDRASNQPQHF.

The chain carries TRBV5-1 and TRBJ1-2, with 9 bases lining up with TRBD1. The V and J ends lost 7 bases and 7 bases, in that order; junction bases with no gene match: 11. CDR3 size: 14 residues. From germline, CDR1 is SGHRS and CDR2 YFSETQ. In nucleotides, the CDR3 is TGCGCCAGCCGGACCGGGACAGGGTATTCTGGCTACACCTTC. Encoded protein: CASRTGTGYSGYTF.

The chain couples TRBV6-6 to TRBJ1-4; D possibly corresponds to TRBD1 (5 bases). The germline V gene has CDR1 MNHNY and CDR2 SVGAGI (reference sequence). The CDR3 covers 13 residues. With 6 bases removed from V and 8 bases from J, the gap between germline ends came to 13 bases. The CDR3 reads CASRTPTAEKLFF. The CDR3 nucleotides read TGTGCCAGCAGAACTCCGACAGCCGAAAAACTGTTTTTT.

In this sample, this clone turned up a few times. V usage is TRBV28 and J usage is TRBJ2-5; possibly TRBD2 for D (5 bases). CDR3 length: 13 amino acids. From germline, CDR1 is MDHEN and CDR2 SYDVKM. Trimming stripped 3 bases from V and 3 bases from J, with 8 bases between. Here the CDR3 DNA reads TGTGCCAGCAGTTTCTCGGGGAAAGAGACCCAGTACTTC. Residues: CASSFSGKETQYF.

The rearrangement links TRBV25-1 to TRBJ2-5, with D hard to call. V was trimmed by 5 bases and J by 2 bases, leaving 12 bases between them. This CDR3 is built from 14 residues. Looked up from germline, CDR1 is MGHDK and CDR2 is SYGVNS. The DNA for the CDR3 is TGTGCCAGCAGTAGGAACAGCCAACAAGAGACCCAGTACTTC. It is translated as CASSRNSQQETQYF.